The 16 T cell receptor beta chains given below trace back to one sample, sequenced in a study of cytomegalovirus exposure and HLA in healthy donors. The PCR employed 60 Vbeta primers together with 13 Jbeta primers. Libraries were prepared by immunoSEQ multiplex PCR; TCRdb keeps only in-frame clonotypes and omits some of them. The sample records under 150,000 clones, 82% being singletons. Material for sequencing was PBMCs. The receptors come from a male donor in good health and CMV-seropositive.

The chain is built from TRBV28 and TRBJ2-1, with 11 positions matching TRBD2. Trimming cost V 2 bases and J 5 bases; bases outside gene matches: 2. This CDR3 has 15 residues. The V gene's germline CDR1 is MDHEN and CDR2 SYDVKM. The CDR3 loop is CASSLVAGGDNEQFF. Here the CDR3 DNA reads TGTGCCAGCAGTTTAGTAGCGGGAGGGGACAATGAGCAGTTCTTC.

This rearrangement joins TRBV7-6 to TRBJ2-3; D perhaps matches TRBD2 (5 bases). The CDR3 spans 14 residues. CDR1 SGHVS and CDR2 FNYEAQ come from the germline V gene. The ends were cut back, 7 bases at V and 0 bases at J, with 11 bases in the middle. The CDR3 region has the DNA TGTGCCAGCACCCAAGAGCGGAGCACAGATACGCAGTATTTT. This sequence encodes CASTQERSTDTQYF.

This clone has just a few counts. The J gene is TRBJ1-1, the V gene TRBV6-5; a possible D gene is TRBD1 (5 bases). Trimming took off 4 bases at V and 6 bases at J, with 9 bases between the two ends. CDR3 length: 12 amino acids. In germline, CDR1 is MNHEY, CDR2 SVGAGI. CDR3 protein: CASSLGASEAFF. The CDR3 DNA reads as TGTGCCAGCAGTTTAGGGGCGTCTGAAGCTTTCTTT.

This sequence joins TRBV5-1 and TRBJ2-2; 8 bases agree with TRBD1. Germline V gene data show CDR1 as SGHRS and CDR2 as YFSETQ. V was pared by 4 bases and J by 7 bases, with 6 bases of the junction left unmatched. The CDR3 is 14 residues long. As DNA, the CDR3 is TGCGCCAGCAGCCTGGACAGGGCGGACGGGGAGCTGTTTTTT. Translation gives CASSLDRADGELFF.

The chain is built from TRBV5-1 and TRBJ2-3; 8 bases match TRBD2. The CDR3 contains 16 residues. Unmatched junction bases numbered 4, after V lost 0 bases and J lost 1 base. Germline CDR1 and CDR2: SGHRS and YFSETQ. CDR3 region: CASSLGPGRGTDTQYF. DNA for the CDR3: TGCGCCAGCAGCTTGGGACCCGGGAGGGGCACAGATACGCAGTATTTT.

CDR3 residues: CASSLAPSGSGNEQFF. The CDR3, as DNA: TGCGCCAGCAGCTTGGCCCCTAGCGGGAGTGGCAATGAGCAGTTCTTC. The genes are TRBV5-1 and TRBJ2-1, with 10 bases aligning to TRBD2. Trimming at V came to 0 bases and at J to 6 bases, leaving 6 bases not matched to a gene. The CDR3 is made up of 16 amino acids. CDR1 is SGHRS and CDR2 is YFSETQ in the germline V gene. The full variable domain, in which reference TRBV5-1 and TRBJ2-1 provide the parts outside the CDR3, is KAGVTQTPRYLIKTRGQQVTLSCSPISGHRSVSWYQQTPGQGLQFLFEYFSETQRNKGNFPGRFSGRQFSNSRSEMNVSTLELGDSALYLCASSLAPSGSGNEQFFGPGTRLTVL.

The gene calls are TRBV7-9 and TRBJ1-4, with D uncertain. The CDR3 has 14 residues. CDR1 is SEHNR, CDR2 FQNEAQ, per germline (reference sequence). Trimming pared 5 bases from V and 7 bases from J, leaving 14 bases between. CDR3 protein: CASSPPVNGEKLFF. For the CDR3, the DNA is TGTGCCAGCAGCCCCCCCGTAAACGGTGAAAAACTGTTTTTT. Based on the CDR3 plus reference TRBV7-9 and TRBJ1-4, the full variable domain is DTGVSQNPRHKITKRGQNVTFRCDPISEHNRLYWYRQTLGQGPEFLTYFQNEAQLEKSRLLSDRFSAERPKGSFSTLEIQRTEQGDSAMYLCASSPPVNGEKLFFGSGTQLSVL.

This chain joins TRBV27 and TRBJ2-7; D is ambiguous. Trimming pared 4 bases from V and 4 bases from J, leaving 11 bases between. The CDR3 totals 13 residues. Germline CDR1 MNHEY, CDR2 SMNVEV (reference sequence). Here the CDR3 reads CASSYRAGYEQYF. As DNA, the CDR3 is TGTGCCAGCAGTTACCGAGCCGGGTACGAGCAGTACTTC.

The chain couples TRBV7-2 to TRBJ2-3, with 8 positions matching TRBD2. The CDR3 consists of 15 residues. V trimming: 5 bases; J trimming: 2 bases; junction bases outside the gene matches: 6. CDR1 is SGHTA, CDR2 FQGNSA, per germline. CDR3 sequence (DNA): TGTGCCAGCAGCCCCGGCGGGAGGCCCACAGATACGCAGTATTTT. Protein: CASSPGGRPTDTQYF.

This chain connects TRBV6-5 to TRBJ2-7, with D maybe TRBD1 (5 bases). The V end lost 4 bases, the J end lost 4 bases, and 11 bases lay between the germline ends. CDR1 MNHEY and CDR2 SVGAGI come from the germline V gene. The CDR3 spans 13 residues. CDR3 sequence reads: CASSWGRVYEQYF. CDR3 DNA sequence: TGTGCCAGCAGTTGGGGCAGGGTATACGAGCAGTACTTC.

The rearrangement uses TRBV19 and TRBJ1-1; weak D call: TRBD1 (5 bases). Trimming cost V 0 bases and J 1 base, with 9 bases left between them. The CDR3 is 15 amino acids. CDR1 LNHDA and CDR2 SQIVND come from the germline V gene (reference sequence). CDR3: CASSIETAQNTEAFF. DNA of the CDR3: TGTGCCAGTAGTATAGAGACAGCCCAGAACACTGAAGCTTTCTTT.

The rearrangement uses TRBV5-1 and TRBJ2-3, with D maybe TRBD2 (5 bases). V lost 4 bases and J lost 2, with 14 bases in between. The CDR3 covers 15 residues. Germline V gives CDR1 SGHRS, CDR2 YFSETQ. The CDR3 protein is CASSPSSTDTDTQYF. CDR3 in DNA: TGCGCCAGCAGCCCCTCTAGCACAGACACAGATACGCAGTATTTT.

The CDR3 nucleotides read TGTGCCAGCAGCTTAACCACTAGCGGGAGGGCAAGATACGAGCAGTACTTC. Protein product: CASSLTTSGRARYEQYF. This chain uses TRBV11-2 with TRBJ2-7; TRBD2 aligns across 13 bases. Per germline, CDR1 SGHAT and CDR2 FQNNGV. The CDR3 covers 17 residues. Trimming removed 2 bases from V and 4 bases from J; junction bases left unmatched: 8.

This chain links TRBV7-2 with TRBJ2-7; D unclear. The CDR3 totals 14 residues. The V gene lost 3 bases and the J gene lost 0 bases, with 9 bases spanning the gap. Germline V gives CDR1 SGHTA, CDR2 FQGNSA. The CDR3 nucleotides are TGTGCCAGCAGCTTTTCTCTTTCCTCCTACGAGCAGTACTTC. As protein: CASSFSLSSYEQYF.

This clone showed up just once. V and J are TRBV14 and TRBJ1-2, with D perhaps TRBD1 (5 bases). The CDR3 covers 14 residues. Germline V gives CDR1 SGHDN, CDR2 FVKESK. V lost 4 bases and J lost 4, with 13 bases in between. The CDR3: CASSRQQGPYGYTF. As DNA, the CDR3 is TGTGCCAGCAGCCGGCAGCAGGGCCCCTATGGCTACACCTTC.

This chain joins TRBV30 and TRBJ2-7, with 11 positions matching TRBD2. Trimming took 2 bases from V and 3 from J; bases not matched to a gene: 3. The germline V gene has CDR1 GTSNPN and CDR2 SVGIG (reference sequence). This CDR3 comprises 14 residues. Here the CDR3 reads CAWSLGTSGYEQYF. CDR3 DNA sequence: TGTGCCTGGAGTTTGGGGACTAGCGGCTACGAGCAGTACTTC.